This T cell receptor beta chain is from a study of T cells in Graves' hyperthyroidism and ophthalmopathy. Using RNA transcripts as the source, TCR beta CDR3 regions were amplified. The study used the HTBI primer set for a first-round RT-PCR of the TCR CDR3. MiXCR, applied by TCRdb to the multiplex PCR reads, yields one record per CDR3 protein. The table shows 200,000 to 250,000 distinct CDR3 sequences, with approximately 24% occurring only once. The trim removed 0 bases at V and 6 bases at J, leaving 9 bases unmatched. Germline V gene data show CDR1 as DFQATT and CDR2 as SNEGSKA (reference sequence). The CDR3 is 15 residues long.

Sequencing used blood. The V call is TRBV20-1, the J call TRBJ1-1, with 8 nucleotides matching TRBD1. The source of this sequence is a woman between 40 and 55 years old with Graves' ophthalmopathy. The CDR3 sequence: CSARDPRQGRAEAFF. Here the CDR3 DNA reads TGCAGTGCTAGAGATCCGCGACAGGGGAGGGCTGAAGCTTTCTTT.